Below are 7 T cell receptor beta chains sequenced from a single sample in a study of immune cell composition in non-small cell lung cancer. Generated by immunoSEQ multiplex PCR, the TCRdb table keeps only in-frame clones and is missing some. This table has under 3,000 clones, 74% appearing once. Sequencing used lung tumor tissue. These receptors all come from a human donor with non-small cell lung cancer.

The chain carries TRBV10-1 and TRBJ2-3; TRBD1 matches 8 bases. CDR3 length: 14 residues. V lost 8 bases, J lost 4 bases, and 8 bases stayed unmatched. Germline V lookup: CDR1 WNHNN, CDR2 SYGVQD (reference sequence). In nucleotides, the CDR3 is TGCGCCAGCTCTGGACAGGGCTTCTCAGATACGCAGTATTTT. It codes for CASSGQGFSDTQYF.

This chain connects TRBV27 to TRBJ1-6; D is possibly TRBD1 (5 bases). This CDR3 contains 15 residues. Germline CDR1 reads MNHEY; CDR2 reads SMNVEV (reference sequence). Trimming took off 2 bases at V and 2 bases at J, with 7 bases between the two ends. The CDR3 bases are TGTGCCAGCAGTTTAGGGGGGACCTATAATTCACCCCTCCACTTT. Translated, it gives CASSLGGTYNSPLHF.

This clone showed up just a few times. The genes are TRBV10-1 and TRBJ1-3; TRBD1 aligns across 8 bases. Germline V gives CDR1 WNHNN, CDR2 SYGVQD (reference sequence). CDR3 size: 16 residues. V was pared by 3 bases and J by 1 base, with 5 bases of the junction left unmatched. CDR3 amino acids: CASSESGGPSGNTIYF. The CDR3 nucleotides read TGCGCCAGCAGTGAATCAGGGGGCCCGTCTGGAAACACCATATATTTT.

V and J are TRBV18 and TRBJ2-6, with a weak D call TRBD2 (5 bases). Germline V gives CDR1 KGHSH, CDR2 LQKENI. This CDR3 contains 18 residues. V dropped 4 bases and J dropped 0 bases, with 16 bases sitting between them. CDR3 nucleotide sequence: TGTGCCAGCTCACTCCTGAGGGCAGGCAACTCTGGGGCCAACGTCCTGACTTTC. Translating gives CASSLLRAGNSGANVLTF.

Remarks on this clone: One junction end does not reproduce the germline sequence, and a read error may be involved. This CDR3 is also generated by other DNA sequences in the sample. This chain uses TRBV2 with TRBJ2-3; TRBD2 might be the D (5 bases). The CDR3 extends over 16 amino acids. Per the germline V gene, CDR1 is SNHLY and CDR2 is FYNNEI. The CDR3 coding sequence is TGTGCCAGCAGTGAATTGGACTCCACCAGCACGGATACGCAGTATTTT. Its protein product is CASSELDSTSTDTQYF.

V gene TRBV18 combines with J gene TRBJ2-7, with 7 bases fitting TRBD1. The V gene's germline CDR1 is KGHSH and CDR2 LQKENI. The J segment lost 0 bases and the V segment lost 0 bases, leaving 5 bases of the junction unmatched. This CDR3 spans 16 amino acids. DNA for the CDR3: TGTGCCAGCTCACCACCGACAGGGCTGGGCTCCTACGAGCAGTACTTC. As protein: CASSPPTGLGSYEQYF.

CDR3 region: CASSLALAGGITDTQYF. The CDR3, as DNA: TGTGCCAGCAGCTTAGCACTAGCGGGGGGTATCACAGATACGCAGTATTTT. The chain combines TRBV7-2 with TRBJ2-3; 12 bases fit TRBD2. The length of the CDR3 is 17 residues. Germline V CDR1 and CDR2: SGHTA, FQGNSA. The junction had 3 bases not matched to a gene; V was cut back by 0 bases and J by 2 bases.